These 32 T cell receptor beta chains were all obtained from the same sample, sequenced in a study of post-analysis software for immune sequencing data (dated by TCRdb to the mid-2010s). Beyond this particular receptor, the publication reports: Roughly 5 TRBV segments, including TRBV5-6, TRBV5-1 and TRBV20-1, were significantly more frequent in patients than controls.

Their antigens are not known. Library method: PCR. Sequenced using an Illumina HiSeq 2500. Unique molecular identifiers were incorporated into TCR beta cDNA libraries to reduce PCR and sequencing biases. TCRdb reanalyzed the raw reads on its own, using fastp at Q25 for trimming and MiXCR for clone calling, and kept in-frame beta chains. Duplicate CDR3 protein sequences are folded into a single record with the most common DNA and genes. The sample records about 570,000 distinct CDR3 sequences, about a third of which are singletons. The ten largest account for 6% of the sample. Sample: blood. The receptors originated from a girl between 2 and 17 years old with multiple sclerosis.

The chain combines TRBV29-1 with TRBJ1-1; 7 bases agree with TRBD1. Germline V gene data show CDR1 as SQVTM and CDR2 as ANQGSEA. This CDR3 is 11 amino acids long. V gave up 7 bases and J gave up 4 bases; unmatched junction bases: 3. For the CDR3, the DNA is TGCAGCGGAGACAGGGCCACTGAAGCTTTCTTT. This encodes CSGDRATEAFF.

This chain uses TRBV6-1 with TRBJ2-5; D perhaps matches TRBD2 (5 bases). From germline, CDR1 is MNHNS and CDR2 SASEGT. CDR3 length equals 15 residues. The V and J ends lost 7 bases and 2 bases respectively, with 17 bases between them. CDR3 nucleotides: TGTGCCAGCATTCGAACCCCTAGCAGACAAGAGACCCAGTACTTC. Its protein product is CASIRTPSRQETQYF.

This clonotype occurred a few times. V is TRBV7-3 and J is TRBJ2-3; D is unclear. The germline V and J ends were trimmed by 0 bases and 2 bases, with 3 bases remaining between them. The CDR3 loop spans 13 amino acids. Germline-derived CDR1 and CDR2 are SGHTA and FQGTGA. The CDR3 nucleotides read TGTGCCAGCAGCTTAACTCACACAGATACGCAGTATTTT. It is translated as CASSLTHTDTQYF.

This rearrangement joins TRBV27 to TRBJ1-5; D is unclear. Trimming shortened V by 5 bases and J by 2 bases, and 10 bases separated the two germline ends. This CDR3 is built from 14 residues. Germline loops: CDR1 MNHEY, CDR2 SMNVEV (reference sequence). CDR3 amino acids: CASSLRFGNQPQHF. The DNA of the CDR3 is TGTGCCAGCAGTCTCCGGTTTGGCAATCAGCCCCAGCATTTT.

The chain joins TRBV9 to TRBJ1-2, with 8 bases that match TRBD1. V dropped 5 bases and J dropped 8; count of bases not matched to a gene: 2. The CDR3 runs to 11 residues. Germline values: CDR1 SGDLS, CDR2 YYNGEE. The chain's CDR3 is CASRDRGGYTF. The CDR3 nucleotides are TGTGCCAGCAGAGACAGGGGCGGCTACACCTTC.

The chain links TRBV27 to TRBJ1-5; perhaps TRBD1 as D (5 bases). The CDR3 extends over 16 amino acids. Germline CDR1 reads MNHEY; CDR2 reads SMNVEV (reference sequence). V dropped 2 bases and J dropped 3 bases, with 14 bases sitting between them. The CDR3 DNA is TGTGCCAGCAGTTTAAGTGTTGAGGGACCCAATCAGCCCCAGCATTTT. Translation gives CASSLSVEGPNQPQHF.

The rearrangement joins TRBV7-9 to TRBJ2-1, with D uncertain. Germline-derived CDR1 and CDR2 are SEHNR and FQNEAQ (reference sequence). The V gene lost 0 bases and the J gene lost 5 bases, with 8 bases spanning the gap. The CDR3 extends over 14 amino acids. The CDR3 coding sequence is TGTGCCAGCAGCTTAGCGGAGAGACACAATGAGCAGTTCTTC. Its translation: CASSLAERHNEQFF.

The chain couples TRBV29-1 to TRBJ2-1; D is perhaps TRBD2 (6 bases). This CDR3 has 11 residues. The V end was cut by 4 bases, the J end by 10 bases, with 11 bases between. CDR1 and CDR2 from the germline V gene are SQVTM and ANQGSEA. The CDR3 sequence is CSVGGAQEQFF. CDR3 DNA: TGCAGCGTTGGCGGGGCGCAGGAGCAGTTCTTC.

This rearrangement joins TRBV3-1 to TRBJ1-2, with D tentatively TRBD1 (5 bases). Trimming took off 4 bases at V and 0 bases at J, with 12 bases between the two ends. Looked up from germline, CDR1 is LGHDT and CDR2 is YNNKEL (reference sequence). The CDR3 length is 15 residues. The CDR3 DNA sequence: TGTGCCAGCAGCCCAGGGCAACCTGCTAACTATGGCTACACCTTC. Its protein product is CASSPGQPANYGYTF.

This clonotype was picked up a small number of times. The chain recombines TRBV9 with TRBJ2-1; 10 bases map to TRBD2. The CDR3 spans 14 residues. From germline, CDR1 is SGDLS and CDR2 YYNGEE. V was pared by 2 bases and J by 7 bases, with 3 bases of the junction left unmatched. The CDR3 loop is CASSVISGGNEQFF. The DNA of the CDR3 is TGTGCCAGCAGCGTCATTAGCGGGGGGAATGAGCAGTTCTTC.

This clonotype was seen a few times. The chain carries TRBV18 and TRBJ2-7; D unresolved. Germline CDR1 and CDR2: KGHSH and LQKENI. CDR3 length: 13 amino acids. Between the trimmed V and J ends, which lost 3 bases and 2 bases, there was a span of 8 bases. The CDR3 is CASSPGSTYEQYF. The CDR3 DNA follows: TGTGCCAGCTCACCGGGCAGTACCTACGAGCAGTACTTC.

The chain's CDR3 is CASSLILGTEAFF. The CDR3 DNA reads TGTGCCAGCAGCTTAATCCTTGGCACTGAAGCTTTCTTT. The V call is TRBV11-2, the J call TRBJ1-1, with D unresolved. The CDR3 runs to 13 residues. Germline loops: CDR1 SGHAT, CDR2 FQNNGV. Trimming removed 2 bases from V and 4 bases from J, with 8 bases in between.

This clonotype has just a few counts. J is TRBJ1-2 and V is TRBV20-1; TRBD1 matches 7 bases. Germline CDR1 reads DFQATT; CDR2 reads SNEGSKA (reference sequence). Losses at the gene ends were 6 bases for V and 2 bases for J; bases not matched to a gene: 6. This CDR3 contains 13 residues. The CDR3 coding sequence is TGCAGTGCAGACAGGGAAGGGAACTATGGCTACACCTTC. It yields the protein CSADREGNYGYTF.

The sample holds one count of this clonotype. The chain has TRBV10-3 and TRBJ1-3; 8 nucleotides line up with TRBD1. CDR3 length: 17 residues. The trim removed 3 bases at V and 2 bases at J, leaving 9 bases unmatched. Per the germline V gene, CDR1 is ENHRY and CDR2 is SYGVKD. This CDR3 is CAISDPGTGLAGNTIYF. CDR3 in DNA: TGTGCCATCAGTGACCCCGGGACAGGTCTTGCTGGAAACACCATATATTTT.

This clonotype has more than one count but fewer than ten. J is TRBJ2-5 and V is TRBV5-1; D not resolved. The V end was cut by 0 bases, the J end by 2 bases, with 11 bases between. The CDR3 covers 15 residues. Germline assignment: CDR1 SGHRS and CDR2 YFSETQ. This CDR3 is CASSLASGQQETQYF. In DNA form, the CDR3 reads TGCGCCAGCAGCTTGGCGTCTGGTCAACAAGAGACCCAGTACTTC.

The chain combines TRBV29-1 with TRBJ1-2; no firm D call. Per germline, CDR1 SQVTM and CDR2 ANQGSEA. The V gene lost 0 bases and the J gene lost 12 bases, with 17 bases spanning the gap. This CDR3 region has 13 residues. In nucleotides, the CDR3 is TGCAGCGTTGAAGATCGGGGTTGGGAGGGCCACACCTTC. This translates into CSVEDRGWEGHTF.

The rearrangement links TRBV29-1 to TRBJ1-1; the D gene is possibly TRBD1 (6 bases). The V and J ends lost 4 bases and 0 bases respectively, with 9 bases between them. CDR3 length equals 13 residues. Germline V gene sequence: CDR1 SQVTM, CDR2 ANQGSEA. The DNA for the CDR3 is TGCAGCGTTGGGACAGCCATGAACACTGAAGCTTTCTTT. Translated: CSVGTAMNTEAFF. Drawing the rest from reference TRBV29-1 and TRBJ1-1, the complete variable domain is SAVISQKPSRDICQRGTSLTIQCQVDSQVTMMFWYRQQPGQSLTLIATANQGSEATYESGFVIDKFPISRPNLTFSTLTVSNMSPEDSSIYLCSVGTAMNTEAFFGQGTRLTVV.

The chain combines TRBV15 with TRBJ2-5; the D gene could be TRBD1 or TRBD2 (7 bases each). Germline loops: CDR1 LNHNV, CDR2 YYDKDF (reference sequence). The CDR3 has 20 amino acids. Trimming pared 1 base from V and 1 base from J, leaving 25 bases between. CDR3 nucleotide sequence: TGTGCCACCAGCAGAGCAGGGGGGGCGATAGGATCTGTTCCCCAAGAGACCCAGTACTTC. The encoded protein is CATSRAGGAIGSVPQETQYF. Looking up the rest from reference TRBV15 and TRBJ2-5 gives the full variable domain: DAMVIQNPRYQVTQFGKPVTLSCSQTLNHNVMYWYQQKSSQAPKLLFHYYDKDFNNEADTPDNFQSRRPNTSFCFLDIRSPGLGDTAMYLCATSRAGGAIGSVPQETQYFGPGTRLLVL.

This clonotype was recorded a few times. In DNA form, the CDR3 reads TGTGCCAGCAGTCCATTGAAACCACAGGGGAGCTCCTACGAGCAGTACTTC. It codes for CASSPLKPQGSSYEQYF. The rearrangement links TRBV27 to TRBJ2-7, with TRBD1 matching over 7 bases. The germline V gene has CDR1 MNHEY and CDR2 SMNVEV (reference sequence). The CDR3 contains 17 residues. V was clipped by 5 bases and J by 0 bases; unmatched bases: 13.

The gene calls are TRBV20-1 and TRBJ1-1; tentative D call: TRBD1 (5 bases). V gave up 5 bases and J gave up 1 base, with 17 bases separating them. Looked up from germline, CDR1 is DFQATT and CDR2 is SNEGSKA (reference sequence). This CDR3 is built from 15 residues. As DNA, the CDR3 is TGCAGTGCTGGTTTCGTGGGGGGAGGGAACACTGAAGCTTTCTTT. This encodes CSAGFVGGGNTEAFF.

This clonotype was seen only a few times. This sequence joins TRBV15 and TRBJ2-6, with 8 bases that match TRBD1. CDR3 length equals 17 residues. The germline V gene has CDR1 LNHNV and CDR2 YYDKDF (reference sequence). With 4 bases clipped from V and 8 bases from J, the junction kept 13 bases outside the gene matches. CDR3 in DNA: TGTGCCACCAGCACCCCAACTCCGGGACAGGTCTCCAACGTCCTGACTTTC. It encodes CATSTPTPGQVSNVLTF.

Ten or more counts support this clonotype. The chain has TRBV6-5 and TRBJ2-5; 7 bases line up with TRBD1. Germline V lookup: CDR1 MNHEY, CDR2 SVGAGI. This CDR3 spans 13 amino acids. The ends lost 5 bases at V and 4 bases at J; junction bases unmatched: 4. In nucleotides, the CDR3 is TGTGCCAGCAGTCGACAGGGTCGAGAGACCCAGTACTTC. Amino acids: CASSRQGRETQYF.

The V and J genes are TRBV29-1 and TRBJ2-3; TRBD1 agrees at 9 bases. V lost 1 base and J lost 4; bases outside the gene matches: 9. The CDR3 contains 16 residues. CDR1 is SQVTM and CDR2 is ANQGSEA in the germline V gene. The CDR3 sequence is CSVEAPGQGFADTQYF. For the CDR3, the DNA is TGCAGCGTTGAAGCCCCCGGACAGGGGTTCGCAGATACGCAGTATTTT.

The genes are TRBV12-3 or TRBV12-4 and TRBJ2-1; the D gene could be TRBD1 or TRBD2 (5 bases each). V was shortened by 7 bases and J by 5 bases, with 18 bases between the two germline ends. This CDR3 spans 15 amino acids. The CDR3 sequence is CASTDRRGANNEQFF. In nucleotides, the CDR3 is TGTGCCAGCACCGACCGCCGGGGCGCCAACAATGAGCAGTTCTTC.

The chain couples TRBV29-1 to TRBJ1-2, with D possibly being TRBD1 (5 bases). From germline, CDR1 is SQVTM and CDR2 ANQGSEA. CDR3 length: 12 amino acids. Trimming shortened V by 3 bases and J by 2 bases, and 7 bases separated the two germline ends. As DNA, the CDR3 is TGCAGCGTTGACAGGGTGAACTATGGCTACACCTTC. As protein: CSVDRVNYGYTF. Full variable domain (remainder filled in from reference TRBV29-1 and TRBJ1-2): SAVISQKPSRDICQRGTSLTIQCQVDSQVTMMFWYRQQPGQSLTLIATANQGSEATYESGFVIDKFPISRPNLTFSTLTVSNMSPEDSSIYLCSVDRVNYGYTFGSGTRLTVV.

The V call is TRBV25-1, the J call TRBJ1-5; D perhaps matches TRBD1 (6 bases). The CDR3 covers 15 residues. V was trimmed by 2 bases and J by 5 bases, leaving 13 bases between them. Germline V lookup: CDR1 MGHDK, CDR2 SYGVNS. For the CDR3, the DNA is TGTGCCAGCAGTGAAGGGGGCAGGGGCCATCAGCCCCAGCATTTT. Translating gives CASSEGGRGHQPQHF. The full variable domain, rest sourced from reference TRBV25-1 and TRBJ1-5, is EADIYQTPRYLVIGTGKKITLECSQTMGHDKMYWYQQDPGMELHLIHYSYGVNSTEKGDLSSESTVSRIRTEHFPLTLESARPSHTSQYLCASSEGGRGHQPQHFGDGTRLSIL.

This clonotype was detected only a few times. The V gene is TRBV5-4, the J gene TRBJ2-1; D might be TRBD1 (5 bases). The V end lost 5 bases, the J end lost 6 bases, and 15 bases lay between the germline ends. Germline V gene data show CDR1 as SGHNT and CDR2 as YYREEE (reference sequence). This CDR3 has 14 residues. CDR3 nucleotides: TGTGCCAGCAGGTTAGCAGGGTTCGGCAATGAGCAGTTCTTC. Translation: CASRLAGFGNEQFF.

The V and J genes are TRBV5-6 and TRBJ2-3; a weak D match, TRBD2 (5 bases). Germline CDR1 is SGHDT and CDR2 is YYEEEE. Trimming cost V 0 bases and J 6 bases, with 8 bases left between them. This CDR3 has 13 amino acids. The CDR3 loop reads CASSLELGDTQYF. The CDR3 bases are TGTGCCAGCAGCTTGGAACTAGGGGATACGCAGTATTTT.

There are a few counts of this clonotype. The chain links TRBV20-1 to TRBJ2-7, with 7 bases that match TRBD2. The CDR3 covers 14 residues. Germline V CDR1 and CDR2: DFQATT, SNEGSKA (reference sequence). Trimming removed 2 bases from V and 1 base from J; junction bases left unmatched: 5. Here the CDR3 DNA reads TGCAGTGCTAGAATAAGCGGGGCTTCCTACGAGCAGTACTTC. Protein product: CSARISGASYEQYF.

The gene calls are TRBV10-3 and TRBJ1-1; the match to TRBD1 covers 10 bases. This CDR3 has 13 residues. V lost 6 bases to trimming and J lost 4 bases; unmatched junction nucleotides: 2. In germline, CDR1 is ENHRY, CDR2 SYGVKD. The CDR3 bases are TGTGCCATCAGCCGGGACAGGGGCACTGAAGCTTTCTTT. Translated: CAISRDRGTEAFF.

There are a few counts of this clonotype. The chain joins TRBV20-1 to TRBJ2-1, with 10 bases that match TRBD2. The germline CDR1 and CDR2 sequences are DFQATT and SNEGSKA (reference sequence). The CDR3 consists of 14 residues. V trimming: 2 bases; J trimming: 10 bases; junction bases outside the gene matches: 8. The CDR3 DNA is TGCAGTGCTAGACTAGCGGGGGCTTTTAGGGAGCAGTTCTTC. Protein: CSARLAGAFREQFF.

J is TRBJ2-3 and V is TRBV10-3, with 9 bases fitting TRBD1. Germline V gene sequence: CDR1 ENHRY, CDR2 SYGVKD. V lost 9 bases and J lost 1; bases outside the gene matches: 2. This CDR3 has 13 amino acids. The chain's CDR3 is CAMGDRGTDTQYF. In nucleotides, the CDR3 is TGTGCCATGGGGGACAGGGGCACAGATACGCAGTATTTT.